These 29 T cell receptor beta chains came from one sample sequenced in a study of T cells in Graves' hyperthyroidism and ophthalmopathy. TCR beta CDR3 region amplification was performed from RNA transcripts. First-round RT-PCR of the TCR CDR3 relied on the HTBI primer set. TCRdb passed the multiplex PCR reads through MiXCR, listing each CDR3 protein once. Of 600,000 to 650,000 distinct CDR3 sequences detected, more than 20% appear once; the ten largest clones hold around a third. Sequencing was performed on blood. These TCRs come from a man aged 30 to 45 with Graves' ophthalmopathy.

The table lists this clonotype with a few counts. The CDR3 region is CASSSRIAGGSYEQYF. Written as DNA, the CDR3 is TGTGCCAGCAGTTCCCGAATAGCGGGAGGTTCCTACGAGCAGTACTTC. This rearrangement joins TRBV2 to TRBJ2-7, with TRBD2 matching 10 bases. The CDR3 has 16 amino acids. Trimming at V came to 5 bases and at J to 1 base, leaving 8 bases not matched to a gene. Germline-derived CDR1 and CDR2 are SNHLY and FYNNEI. Full variable domain (outside the CDR3, taken from reference TRBV2 and TRBJ2-7): EPEVTQTPSHQVTQMGQEVILRCVPISNHLYFYWYRQILGQKVEFLVSFYNNEISEKSEIFDDQFSVERPDGSNFTLKIRSTKLEDSAMYFCASSSRIAGGSYEQYFGPGTRLTVT.

The chain links TRBV29-1 to TRBJ2-7; a possible D gene is TRBD1 (5 bases). CDR3 length: 12 amino acids. Trimming pared 0 bases from V and 5 bases from J, leaving 8 bases between. Germline CDR1 SQVTM, CDR2 ANQGSEA. The CDR3 DNA sequence: TGCAGCGTTGAAGAGACAGAGGACGAGCAGTACTTC. It codes for CSVEETEDEQYF.

This clonotype has a count of ten or more. This chain links TRBV3-1 with TRBJ2-7; D is possibly TRBD2 (7 bases). The V and J ends lost 4 bases and 5 bases respectively, with 9 bases between them. CDR1 is LGHDT and CDR2 is YNNKEL in the germline V gene (reference sequence). This CDR3 is built from 12 residues. The CDR3 DNA reads TGTGCCAGCAGCCCGGGGGGCCACGAGCAGTACTTC. Amino acid sequence: CASSPGGHEQYF.

This clonotype has more than one count but fewer than ten. The chain carries TRBV20-1 and TRBJ2-5; perhaps D is TRBD1 or TRBD2 (5 bases each). Trimming cost V 1 base and J 12 bases, with 12 bases left between them. The CDR3 extends over 11 amino acids. CDR1 and CDR2 (germline): DFQATT, SNEGSKA (reference sequence). The CDR3 DNA sequence: TGCAGTGCTAGAGGGGGTTTGGGGGAGTACTTC. Amino acids: CSARGGLGEYF.

This clonotype was counted between two and nine times. The CDR3 DNA sequence: TGCAGTGCTAGAGATCGAGGCCAGGCGCCCGGGGAGCTGTTTTTT. Encoded protein: CSARDRGQAPGELFF. The chain couples TRBV20-1 to TRBJ2-2; D unresolved. Germline CDR1 is DFQATT and CDR2 is SNEGSKA (reference sequence). V dropped 0 bases and J dropped 6 bases, with 14 bases sitting between them. This CDR3 comprises 15 residues.

This clonotype has ten or more counts. This CDR3 is CSASGSDEQYF. CDR3 bases: TGCAGTGCTAGCGGGAGTGACGAGCAGTACTTC. This sequence joins TRBV20-1 and TRBJ2-7; D is possibly TRBD2 (6 bases). The CDR3 has 11 residues. V was cut by 3 bases and J by 5 bases, with 8 bases left in between. CDR1 and CDR2 (germline): DFQATT, SNEGSKA (reference sequence).

The V and J genes are TRBV20-1 and TRBJ2-7, with D tentatively TRBD1 (6 bases). Germline CDR1 DFQATT, CDR2 SNEGSKA (reference sequence). The V gene lost 7 bases and the J gene lost 3 bases, with 25 bases spanning the gap. The CDR3 is 16 residues long. This CDR3 reads CSVAPLTTGDYYEQYF. As DNA, the CDR3 is TGCAGTGTGGCCCCCTTGACGACAGGAGATTACTACGAGCAGTACTTC.

This clonotype was detected only a few times. The chain joins TRBV29-1 to TRBJ2-7, with 7 bases fitting TRBD1. Trimming removed 6 bases from V and 0 bases from J; junction bases left unmatched: 8. This CDR3 is 14 amino acids long. From germline, CDR1 is SQVTM and CDR2 ANQGSEA. The chain's CDR3 is CSVGSGTASYEQYF. For the CDR3, the DNA is TGCAGCGTGGGGTCCGGGACAGCCTCCTACGAGCAGTACTTC.

This clonotype was picked up many times. The chain joins TRBV28 to TRBJ1-5; a weak D match, TRBD1 (6 bases). The V end lost 2 bases, the J end lost 1 base, and 12 bases lay between the germline ends. CDR3 length equals 16 residues. CDR1 is MDHEN, CDR2 SYDVKM, per germline. The DNA of the CDR3 is TGTGCCAGCAGTTTAGGGGGGGCGCAAAGCAATCAGCCCCAGCATTTT. As protein: CASSLGGAQSNQPQHF.

This clonotype has a handful of counts. CDR3 sequence: CSARHPGGSQPQHF. CDR3 DNA: TGCAGTGCTAGACACCCTGGGGGAAGTCAGCCCCAGCATTTT. The chain is built from TRBV20-1 and TRBJ1-5, with TRBD1 as a possible D gene (5 bases). The V end lost 2 bases, the J end lost 6 bases, and 14 bases lay between the germline ends. Germline lookup yields CDR1 DFQATT and CDR2 SNEGSKA (reference sequence). This CDR3 spans 14 amino acids.

This clonotype has just a few counts. The chain carries TRBV7-3 and TRBJ2-2; TRBD2 matches 9 bases. This CDR3 region has 16 residues. J was trimmed by 5 bases and V by 3 bases; bases with no gene match: 7. Germline V gene data show CDR1 as SGHTA and CDR2 as FQGTGA. CDR3 sequence reads: CASSLGGRAGTGELFF. The CDR3 DNA reads TGTGCCAGCAGCTTGGGCGGGAGGGCCGGGACCGGGGAGCTGTTTTTT.

V usage is TRBV7-2 and J usage is TRBJ2-1, with D unclear. The CDR3 extends over 14 amino acids. Between the trimmed V and J ends, which lost 7 bases and 3 bases, there was a span of 13 bases. Germline V gene data show CDR1 as SGHTA and CDR2 as FQGNSA. The CDR3 DNA follows: TGTGCCAGCATCCCTGGCCTGGGCTACAATGAGCAGTTCTTC. Residues: CASIPGLGYNEQFF.

This clonotype was detected a few times. The V gene is TRBV7-9, the J gene TRBJ2-5, with D hard to call. Trimming stripped 5 bases from V and 5 bases from J, with 18 bases between. The CDR3 spans 15 residues. Per germline, CDR1 SEHNR and CDR2 FQNEAQ (reference sequence). The CDR3 loop is CASSPGLGIRETQYF. In DNA form, the CDR3 reads TGTGCCAGCAGCCCTGGGCTGGGTATACGGGAGACCCAGTACTTC.

This sequence joins TRBV30 and TRBJ2-5; 7 bases agree with TRBD1. The J segment lost 7 bases and the V segment lost 2 bases, leaving 22 bases of the junction unmatched. This CDR3 is built from 18 residues. Looked up from germline, CDR1 is GTSNPN and CDR2 is SVGIG (reference sequence). The CDR3 DNA reads TGTGCCTGGAGTCCCCGGGACAGTTATTCGTTAGGGGGCGGGACCCAGTACTTC. Its protein product is CAWSPRDSYSLGGGTQYF.

V gene TRBV2 combines with J gene TRBJ2-1, with TRBD2 identical over 12 bases. Germline CDR1 SNHLY, CDR2 FYNNEI. After removal of 6 bases from V and 8 bases from J, the junction contained 8 bases not matched to a gene. The CDR3 runs 15 residues. In nucleotides, the CDR3 is TGTGCCAGCAGGAGGACTAGCGGGATCAGCGATGAGCAGTTCTTC. As protein: CASRRTSGISDEQFF.

This clonotype was seen many times. This rearrangement joins TRBV2 to TRBJ1-5; D possibly corresponds to TRBD1 (5 bases). The CDR3 extends over 17 amino acids. The germline gives CDR1 SNHLY, CDR2 FYNNEI. Trimming cost V 1 base and J 3 bases, with 16 bases left between them. The CDR3 DNA reads as TGTGCCAGCAGTGAAGGGGGTGCGGCAGGGACCAATCAGCCCCAGCATTTT. Protein product: CASSEGGAAGTNQPQHF.

This clonotype turned up a few times. V gene TRBV20-1 combines with J gene TRBJ1-1; D unresolved. Germline V gene sequence: CDR1 DFQATT, CDR2 SNEGSKA (reference sequence). V gave up 4 bases and J gave up 0 bases, with 12 bases separating them. This CDR3 spans 14 amino acids. CDR3 region: CSAITPKMNTEAFF. The CDR3 DNA reads TGCAGTGCTATTACCCCGAAAATGAACACTGAAGCTTTCTTT.

This clonotype was seen a handful of times. The gene calls are TRBV9 and TRBJ2-1; no clear D gene. The germline V gene has CDR1 SGDLS and CDR2 YYNGEE. This CDR3 is built from 13 residues. The V gene lost 0 bases and the J gene lost 6 bases, with 7 bases spanning the gap. The CDR3 sequence is CASSVEGGNEQFF. DNA of the CDR3: TGTGCCAGCAGCGTAGAGGGTGGCAATGAGCAGTTCTTC.

In its sample, this clonotype was seen many times. This rearrangement joins TRBV20-1 to TRBJ2-7, with a tentative D call TRBD2 (5 bases). Deletions cut 0 bases from V and 3 bases from J, with 15 bases between. CDR1 is DFQATT, CDR2 SNEGSKA, per germline (reference sequence). CDR3 size: 15 residues. CDR3 amino acids: CSARDFGDRDYEQYF. CDR3 sequence (DNA): TGCAGTGCTAGAGATTTCGGAGATCGGGACTACGAGCAGTACTTC.

This clonotype was recorded many times. The chain carries TRBV10-3 and TRBJ2-1; 10 nucleotides agree with TRBD2. The germline V gene encodes CDR1 ENHRY and CDR2 SYGVKD. The CDR3 runs to 15 residues. With 3 bases clipped from V and 6 bases from J, the junction kept 5 bases outside the gene matches. The CDR3 DNA sequence: TGTGCCATCAGTGACAGCACTAGCGGGGTCAATGAGCAGTTCTTC. It is translated as CAISDSTSGVNEQFF.

This clonotype has at least ten counts. The chain combines TRBV27 with TRBJ2-7, with 9 bases aligning to TRBD1. Germline V gene data show CDR1 as MNHEY and CDR2 as SMNVEV (reference sequence). The CDR3 runs 15 residues. V shed 5 bases and J 2 bases; nucleotides not matched to a gene: 7. The CDR3 DNA reads as TGTGCCAGCAGTACCCCGGGACAGGGCGCCTACGAGCAGTACTTC. It is translated as CASSTPGQGAYEQYF.

The rearrangement uses TRBV27 and TRBJ1-1; unclear D gene. The V gene lost 2 bases and the J gene lost 2 bases, with 12 bases spanning the gap. The germline V gene has CDR1 MNHEY and CDR2 SMNVEV (reference sequence). The CDR3 spans 15 residues. The CDR3 here is CASSLSREPNTEAFF. Written as DNA, the CDR3 is TGTGCCAGCAGTTTAAGCCGGGAGCCAAACACTGAAGCTTTCTTT.

This clonotype was observed many times. The chain is built from TRBV30 and TRBJ1-3; D is unclear. The V gene lost 2 bases and the J gene lost 1 base, with 6 bases spanning the gap. The CDR3 has 13 residues. Germline V gene sequence: CDR1 GTSNPN, CDR2 SVGIG (reference sequence). CDR3: CAWSQSSGNTIYF. The CDR3 coding sequence is TGTGCCTGGAGTCAGAGTTCTGGAAACACCATATATTTT.

Comment on this clonotype: Being one base from a much bigger clone, this may be a read error. This chain links TRBV12-3 or TRBV12-4 with TRBJ2-3, with D tentatively TRBD1 (6 bases). The CDR3 length is 13 residues. V shed 6 bases and J shed 4 bases, with 11 bases lying between them. CDR3 nucleotide sequence: TGTGCCAGCAGCCGGGACAACTCAGATACGCAGTATTTT. This sequence encodes CASSRDNSDTQYF.

The gene calls are TRBV5-1 and TRBJ2-3; D not resolved. Germline CDR1 reads SGHRS; CDR2 reads YFSETQ. CDR3 length: 15 residues. V was pared by 4 bases and J by 2 bases, with 14 bases between. CDR3: CASSQVFRDTDTQYF. As DNA, the CDR3 is TGCGCCAGCAGCCAAGTCTTCCGAGACACAGATACGCAGTATTTT.

This clonotype was recorded a few times. The rearrangement joins TRBV6-1 to TRBJ2-7; D not resolved. Trimming took off 5 bases at V and 6 bases at J, with 5 bases between the two ends. The length of the CDR3 is 10 residues. Per the germline V gene, CDR1 is MNHNS and CDR2 is SASEGT. The CDR3: CASSKSEQYF. The DNA of the CDR3 is TGTGCCAGCAGTAAGAGCGAGCAGTACTTC.

J is TRBJ2-1 and V is TRBV27; tentative D call: TRBD2 (5 bases). The CDR3 totals 12 residues. V was cut by 4 bases and J by 6 bases, with 7 bases left in between. The germline V gene has CDR1 MNHEY and CDR2 SMNVEV (reference sequence). This CDR3 reads CASSSSLNEQFF. CDR3 DNA: TGTGCCAGCAGTTCTAGCCTCAATGAGCAGTTCTTC.

The V gene is TRBV27, the J gene TRBJ1-1; no firm D call. V lost 2 bases, J lost 4 bases, and 11 bases lay in between. The CDR3 is made up of 14 amino acids. From germline, CDR1 is MNHEY and CDR2 SMNVEV (reference sequence). The CDR3 reads CASSLRGAATEAFF. The DNA of the CDR3 is TGTGCCAGCAGTTTACGGGGAGCAGCCACTGAAGCTTTCTTT.

This clonotype occurred many times. The J gene is TRBJ2-3, the V gene TRBV11-2; D is ambiguous. V lost 3 bases and J 6 bases, leaving 1 base between the germline ends. The CDR3 consists of 10 residues. In germline, CDR1 is SGHAT, CDR2 FQNNGV. The CDR3 protein is CASSLDTQYF. The CDR3, as DNA: TGTGCCAGCAGCTTGGATACGCAGTATTTT.